The 20 T cell receptor beta chains below come from one sample, sequenced in a study of blood T cells in healthy people across ages. A second about 7 to 11 cycle PCR used barcoded and J-beta primers. TCRdb called the 5' RACE reads again in MiXCR, with one record for every CDR3 protein. This table holds around 650,000 distinct CDR3 sequences, roughly 43% found once. Sequencing was carried out using blood. These receptors were obtained from a man aged 80 or over in good health.

The table lists this clonotype with a few counts. The chain joins TRBV7-9 to TRBJ2-1, with D unresolved. V lost 2 bases to trimming and J lost 15 bases, with 2 bases between them. The CDR3 has 8 residues. Germline V gene lookup returns CDR1 SEHNR and CDR2 FQNEAQ (reference sequence). The CDR3 loop is CASSLLFF. The CDR3 nucleotides read TGTGCCAGCAGCTTATTGTTCTTC.

The chain employs TRBV6-5 and TRBJ1-5; tentatively, D is TRBD1 (5 bases). Germline values: CDR1 MNHEY, CDR2 SVGAGI. The ends were cut back, 4 bases at V and 6 bases at J, with 13 bases in the middle. The CDR3 sequence is 14 residues long. The CDR3 spells CASSSTRVGQPQHF. CDR3 DNA: TGTGCCAGCAGTTCGACCAGGGTAGGTCAGCCCCAGCATTTT.

The V call is TRBV7-2, the J call TRBJ2-5, with TRBD1 matching over 10 bases. The V segment lost 0 bases and the J segment 5 bases; nucleotides outside the gene matches: 6. Per the germline V gene, CDR1 is SGHTA and CDR2 is FQGNSA. CDR3 size: 16 residues. The CDR3 sequence: CASSLASGQGGETQYF. CDR3 nucleotides: TGTGCCAGCAGCTTAGCGTCCGGACAGGGGGGGGAGACCCAGTACTTC.

As DNA, the CDR3 is TGTGCCAGCAGCCCAAGAGGCTTAGACCTATATCCTTCTGAAGCTTTCTTT. This encodes CASSPRGLDLYPSEAFF. The chain couples TRBV7-2 to TRBJ1-1, with D unclear. Germline V gene sequence: CDR1 SGHTA, CDR2 FQGNSA. The length of the CDR3 is 17 residues. Trimming took 5 bases from V and 6 from J, leaving 25 bases between them.

The table lists this clonotype with a few counts. V is TRBV20-1 and J is TRBJ2-1; D might be TRBD1 (6 bases). The germline V gene has CDR1 DFQATT and CDR2 SNEGSKA (reference sequence). The CDR3 totals 14 residues. Trimming pared 0 bases from V and 4 bases from J, leaving 10 bases between. As DNA, the CDR3 is TGCAGTGCTAGAGATGGGCAGGGGTACAATGAGCAGTTCTTC. Its translation is CSARDGQGYNEQFF.

This clonotype was seen a few times. This chain links TRBV7-2 with TRBJ2-1; 8 bases fit TRBD1. Germline CDR1 and CDR2: SGHTA and FQGNSA. This CDR3 region has 11 residues. Germline trimming cut 3 bases from V and 14 bases from J; bases unmatched to any gene: 3. Written as DNA, the CDR3 is TGTGCCAGCAGCTTGGAGGGACAGGAGTTCTTC. Residues: CASSLEGQEFF.

This clonotype came up many times. The rearrangement links TRBV7-3 to TRBJ2-1; 7 bases are shared with TRBD2. Germline assignment: CDR1 SGHTA and CDR2 FQGTGA. V dropped 2 bases and J dropped 4; count of bases not matched to a gene: 5. The CDR3 totals 15 residues. The CDR3 here is CASSLQAGTYNEQFF. The CDR3 nucleotides read TGTGCCAGCAGCTTACAAGCGGGAACATACAATGAGCAGTTCTTC.

This clonotype was observed many times. The J gene is TRBJ2-4, the V gene TRBV6-2 or TRBV6-3; TRBD1 matches 9 bases. Per germline, CDR1 MNHEY and CDR2 SVGEGT. V shed 7 bases and J 7 bases; nucleotides not matched to a gene: 5. The CDR3 covers 13 residues. The CDR3, as DNA: TGTGCCAGCAAACAGGGGGCTCAGAACATTCAGTACTTC. It translates to CASKQGAQNIQYF.

The chain carries TRBV6-1 and TRBJ1-2; 7 positions match TRBD1. The CDR3 loop spans 13 amino acids. Germline V gene data show CDR1 as MNHNS and CDR2 as SASEGT. V lost 1 base, J lost 8 bases, and 4 bases stayed unmatched. CDR3 bases: TGTGCCAGCAGTGAAGGGCAGGGGGGAGGCTACACCTTC. It is translated as CASSEGQGGGYTF.

The genes are TRBV30 and TRBJ2-3, with a possible D match to TRBD2 (6 bases). In germline, CDR1 is GTSNPN, CDR2 SVGIG (reference sequence). Between the trimmed V and J ends, which lost 2 bases and 6 bases, there was a span of 12 bases. The CDR3 runs 13 residues. The CDR3 protein is CAWSSGGVDTQYF. DNA of the CDR3: TGTGCCTGGAGTTCCGGGGGTGTGGATACGCAGTATTTT.

V gene TRBV3-1 combines with J gene TRBJ2-3, with 11 bases that match TRBD2. CDR1 is LGHDT and CDR2 is YNNKEL in the germline V gene (reference sequence). The trim removed 6 bases at V and 5 bases at J, leaving 13 bases unmatched. This CDR3 region has 17 residues. The DNA for the CDR3 is TGTGCCAGCAGTCTGCGGCTTACTAGCGGGAGTAGAGATACGCAGTATTTT. Residues: CASSLRLTSGSRDTQYF.

This sequence joins TRBV27 and TRBJ1-5; D is unresolved. V was shortened by 4 bases and J by 6 bases, with 13 bases between the two germline ends. This CDR3 has 14 residues. The germline CDR1 and CDR2 sequences are MNHEY and SMNVEV (reference sequence). The CDR3 sequence: CASSSAIPGQPQHF. For the CDR3, the DNA is TGTGCCAGCAGTTCGGCCATACCGGGTCAGCCCCAGCATTTT.

V usage is TRBV20-1 and J usage is TRBJ2-2, with a possible D match to TRBD1 (6 bases). This CDR3 is 14 amino acids long. Germline V lookup: CDR1 DFQATT, CDR2 SNEGSKA (reference sequence). Trimming removed 3 bases from V and 0 bases from J, with 8 bases in between. DNA of the CDR3: TGCAGTGCTAGGGGACATACGAACACCGGGGAGCTGTTTTTT. Translation gives CSARGHTNTGELFF.

Comment on this clonotype: One end of the junction is discordant with germline, which a read error may explain. The genes are TRBV5-1 and TRBJ2-3, with 7 bases matching TRBD1. There are 15 residues in the CDR3. Germline V gives CDR1 SGHRS, CDR2 YFSETQ. For the CDR3, the DNA is TGCGCCGGCAGCCCGGGGACAGTTAGCACAGATACGCAGTATTTT. Its translation: CAGSPGTVSTDTQYF.

The chain combines TRBV7-2 with TRBJ2-7; D unclear. Looked up from germline, CDR1 is SGHTA and CDR2 is FQGNSA. The ends were cut back, 3 bases at V and 2 bases at J, with 11 bases in the middle. This CDR3 is built from 14 residues. The CDR3 DNA follows: TGTGCCAGCAGCTTCGCGTCCCCCCCCTACGAGCAGTACTTC. This encodes CASSFASPPYEQYF. Supplemented by reference TRBV7-2 and TRBJ2-7, the full variable domain reads GAGVSQSPSNKVTEKGKDVELRCDPISGHTALYWYRQSLGQGLEFLIYFQGNSAPDKSGLPSDRFSAERTGGSVSTLTIQRTQQEDSAVYLCASSFASPPYEQYFGPGTRLTVT.

This clonotype was seen more than once but under ten times. J is TRBJ2-1 and V is TRBV7-2; 12 nucleotides align to TRBD2. The CDR3 loop spans 17 amino acids. V trimming: 0 bases; J trimming: 9 bases; junction bases outside the gene matches: 9. Germline-derived CDR1 and CDR2 are SGHTA and FQGNSA. In nucleotides, the CDR3 is TGTGCCAGCAGCTTAGCCCTAGCGGGGGGGCAGCCGGGTGAGCAGTTCTTC. Translated: CASSLALAGGQPGEQFF.

This clonotype was counted only a few times. The chain uses TRBV12-3 or TRBV12-4 and TRBJ2-3; TRBD1 matches 7 bases. J gave up 6 bases and V 6 bases, and 9 bases lay outside the gene matches. The CDR3 covers 14 residues. The CDR3 here is CASRRDRVLDTQYF. CDR3 DNA: TGTGCCAGCAGACGCGACAGGGTTTTGGATACGCAGTATTTT.

The V call is TRBV27, the J call TRBJ2-3; no definite D call. V lost 3 bases and J lost 1, with 8 bases in between. The CDR3 consists of 14 residues. CDR1 and CDR2 from the germline V gene are MNHEY and SMNVEV (reference sequence). This CDR3 is CASSFDLGTDTQYF. For the CDR3, the DNA is TGTGCCAGCAGTTTCGACTTAGGCACAGATACGCAGTATTTT.

This clonotype was seen many times. This chain connects TRBV15 to TRBJ2-5; possible D gene TRBD1, 6 bases. Trimming removed 0 bases from V and 6 bases from J, with 11 bases in between. There are 14 residues in the CDR3. Germline loops: CDR1 LNHNV, CDR2 YYDKDF (reference sequence). CDR3: CATSRDRGSQTQYF. The CDR3 region has the DNA TGTGCCACCAGCAGAGACAGGGGCAGCCAGACCCAGTACTTC.

This sequence joins TRBV7-9 and TRBJ2-4; TRBD1 aligns across 7 bases. The better agreement between TRBJ2-7 and the DNA end casts doubt on the J call. This CDR3 spans 14 amino acids. Per the germline V gene, CDR1 is SEHNR and CDR2 is FQNEAQ (reference sequence). CDR3 loop: CASSQEGATDEQYF. In DNA, the CDR3 is TGTGCCAGCAGCCAAGAGGGGGCTACCGACGAGCAGTACTTC.